Presented here are 10 T cell receptor beta chains from one specimen sequenced in a study of T cells in Graves' hyperthyroidism and ophthalmopathy. Template material for amplifying TCR beta CDR3 regions consisted of RNA transcripts. The TCR CDR3 first-round RT-PCR relied on the HTBI primer set. Each CDR3 protein is one row after TCRdb ran MiXCR on the multiplex PCR reads. The sample shows 500,000 or so distinct CDR3 sequences, about 16% of them seen only once. The specimen sequenced was blood. The source of these receptors is a woman in her 30s with Graves' ophthalmopathy.

This clonotype was picked up many times. This chain links TRBV20-1 with TRBJ1-4; TRBD1 might be the D (5 bases). This CDR3 has 12 residues. In germline, CDR1 is DFQATT, CDR2 SNEGSKA (reference sequence). The ends were cut back, 6 bases at V and 5 bases at J, with 10 bases in the middle. Here the CDR3 reads CSAGTVNEKLFF. The CDR3 region has the DNA TGCAGTGCAGGGACCGTGAATGAAAAACTGTTTTTT.

This clonotype was seen more than once but under ten times. This chain uses TRBV6-1 with TRBJ2-7; D is perhaps TRBD1 (6 bases). V shed 3 bases and J shed 0 bases, with 12 bases lying between them. The CDR3 totals 15 residues. CDR1 is MNHNS, CDR2 SASEGT, per germline. In DNA, the CDR3 is TGTGCCAGCAGTGACGCATTGGGACACTCCTACGAGCAGTACTTC. This sequence encodes CASSDALGHSYEQYF.

This chain connects TRBV5-1 to TRBJ2-1; TRBD1 matches at 9 bases. The length of the CDR3 is 16 residues. The V segment lost 3 bases and the J segment 4 bases; nucleotides outside the gene matches: 8. Per the germline V gene, CDR1 is SGHRS and CDR2 is YFSETQ. The DNA of the CDR3 is TGCGCCAGCAGCTCTCTGACAGGGGGAGGATACAATGAGCAGTTCTTC. It yields the protein CASSSLTGGGYNEQFF.

This clonotype was seen more than once but under ten times. The rearrangement joins TRBV6-1 to TRBJ2-7, with 11 positions matching TRBD2. There are 16 residues in the CDR3. The germline V gene encodes CDR1 MNHNS and CDR2 SASEGT. With V trimmed by 6 bases and J by 1 base, 8 bases remained unmatched. The CDR3 sequence is CASSSHSGRESYEQYF. DNA for the CDR3: TGTGCCAGCAGCTCCCATAGCGGGAGGGAGTCCTACGAGCAGTACTTC.

This clonotype was detected ten times or more. This chain joins TRBV28 and TRBJ2-7; 7 positions agree with TRBD1. V gave up 5 bases and J gave up 0 bases; unmatched junction bases: 4. Germline V gives CDR1 MDHEN, CDR2 SYDVKM. This CDR3 has 14 amino acids. CDR3 DNA: TGTGCCAGCAGTAAGAGGGGGCCCTCCTACGAGCAGTACTTC. This encodes CASSKRGPSYEQYF.

This clonotype was detected ten times or more. This rearrangement joins TRBV20-1 to TRBJ1-4, with TRBD1 matching over 9 bases. Germline lookup yields CDR1 DFQATT and CDR2 SNEGSKA (reference sequence). V trimming: 6 bases; J trimming: 2 bases; junction bases outside the gene matches: 10. The CDR3 is 16 residues long. The CDR3 DNA sequence: TGCAGTGCCGAAGCCGGGACAGGGTTGACTAATGAAAAACTGTTTTTT. Translated: CSAEAGTGLTNEKLFF.

This clonotype was detected ten times or more. The rearrangement uses TRBV29-1 and TRBJ2-3; D call uncertain. V was pared by 7 bases and J by 0 bases, with 20 bases between. CDR3 size: 16 residues. Germline V lookup: CDR1 SQVTM, CDR2 ANQGSEA. CDR3: CSGRGGFESSTDTQYF. The CDR3 bases are TGCAGCGGACGCGGCGGATTCGAATCTAGCACAGATACGCAGTATTTT.

Turning to this clonotype: A much bigger clone sits one base away, suggesting this may be a read error. J is TRBJ2-5 and V is TRBV6-1; possibly TRBD2 for D (6 bases). This CDR3 region has 15 residues. Germline values: CDR1 MNHNS, CDR2 SASEGT. CDR3 protein: CASSTSLPYQETRYF. The CDR3 nucleotides are TGTGCCAGCAGCACTAGCCTCCCTTACCAAGAGACCCGGTACTTC.

This clonotype was counted only a few times. The CDR3 nucleotides read TGTGCCACCAGTGATTTGGCGGGAGGGCCGAATACGCAGTATTTT. Its protein product is CATSDLAGGPNTQYF. The chain links TRBV24-1 to TRBJ2-3; 9 bases are a match to TRBD2. Looked up from germline, CDR1 is KGHDR and CDR2 is SFDVKD. V lost 0 bases to trimming and J lost 7 bases; unmatched junction nucleotides: 4. The CDR3 is 15 amino acids.

The count of this clonotype is one. The chain carries TRBV27 and TRBJ2-2, with 12 bases aligning to TRBD2. Germline V lookup: CDR1 MNHEY, CDR2 SMNVEV (reference sequence). V lost 5 bases to trimming and J lost 5 bases; unmatched junction nucleotides: 9. The CDR3 is 17 amino acids. The CDR3: CASSETSGSGMTGELFF. The CDR3 nucleotides are TGTGCCAGCAGTGAGACTAGCGGGAGCGGGATGACCGGGGAGCTGTTTTTT.